This is a list of T cell receptor beta chains from one sample in a study of control samples from healthy donors and cancer patients. Data came from immunoSEQ multiplex PCR; TCRdb stores just in-frame clones and leaves some out. The table lists about 83,000 clones, about nine tenths of them singletons. What was sequenced was blood. The source is a man younger than 40 in good health. Each CDR3 is given with its conserved first and last residue. The order of the fields is V gene, CDR3 length, clone size, CDR3 protein. Clone size is shown for a subset of rows, as once, few, many or a class of expanded clone.

TRBV18 13 NA CASSQTGTETQYF
TRBV9 16 NA CASSFQAGGMGDTQYF
TRBV6-1 18 NA CASSEITGQYPPHQPQHF
TRBV11-1 16 NA CASSLSLVSSGNTIYF
TRBV4-1 15 few CASSRPGEDGNTIYF
TRBV27 13 NA CASSSQYGDTQYF
TRBV6-1 16 few CASSEGNSLQTYEQYF
TRBV5-1 15 NA CASSLYSQGGSPLHF
TRBV2 15 NA CASTRRGGVAETQYF
TRBV27 16 NA CASSLSRLGSGNTIYF
TRBV7-9 13 NA CASSPIGNTEAFF
TRBV5-1 14 NA CASSPGVIPYEQYF
TRBV2 14 few CASSEQRNNSPLHF
TRBV7-3 14 NA CASSLMRGENEQFF
TRBV19 15 NA CASSARRYGTNEQFF
TRBV9 14 NA CASSLQTGGTEAFF
TRBV5-6 15 NA CASSTFGAFTDTQYF
TRBV11-3 14 NA CASSPPGGHEKLFF
TRBV19 15 NA CASTTDRVGGNTIYF
TRBV29-1 11 NA CSGEEMNTQYF
TRBV5-3 15 NA CARSGLQGLNTEAFF
TRBV3-1/TRBV3-2 16 NA CASSRRTGQGPGELFF
TRBV27 14 NA CASSLSQGDTEAFF
TRBV27 17 NA CASSLRRGQGSTDTQYF